Following are 30 T cell receptor beta chains from one sample sequenced in a study of blood T cell repertoires in COVID-19. Profiling relied on immunoSEQ multiplex PCR, and the TCRdb table lists in-frame clones only, not all of them. The sample lists more than 45,000 clones; over 80% were seen once. The sequenced sample consisted of peripheral blood. Receptors were obtained from a man aged 35 to 55 with acute or convalescent COVID-19.

This chain links TRBV24-1 with TRBJ2-5; TRBD1 matches 8 bases. From germline, CDR1 is KGHDR and CDR2 SFDVKD. The CDR3 has 14 amino acids. V lost 0 bases to trimming and J lost 5 bases; unmatched junction nucleotides: 1. CDR3 in DNA: TGTGCCACCAGTGATTTGCGACAGGGGGAGACCCAGTACTTC. Its translation: CATSDLRQGETQYF.

The chain has TRBV6-5 and TRBJ1-5, with no clear D. This CDR3 comprises 13 residues. In germline, CDR1 is MNHEY, CDR2 SVGAGI. V was cut by 5 bases and J by 6 bases, with 11 bases left in between. CDR3 loop: CASSLQRGQPQHF. CDR3 sequence (DNA): TGTGCCAGCAGTCTCCAACGGGGTCAGCCCCAGCATTTT.

This sequence joins TRBV14 and TRBJ2-5, with 8 bases matching TRBD1. Losses at the gene ends were 6 bases for V and 3 bases for J; bases not matched to a gene: 12. CDR1 and CDR2 (germline): SGHDN, FVKESK. The CDR3 is 16 amino acids. The CDR3 protein is CASSLTSRGRKETQYF. CDR3 DNA sequence: TGTGCCAGCAGTCTCACGTCCAGGGGGCGAAAAGAGACCCAGTACTTC.

This rearrangement joins TRBV12-3 or TRBV12-4 to TRBJ2-7; TRBD1 is a possible D gene (6 bases). Trimming cost V 3 bases and J 6 bases, with 12 bases left between them. The CDR3 has 13 residues. CDR3 residues: CASSFRQGSEQYF. The CDR3 DNA follows: TGTGCCAGCAGTTTTAGGCAGGGGAGCGAGCAGTACTTC.

The genes are TRBV6-2 or TRBV6-3 and TRBJ2-3, with TRBD1 matching over 7 bases. This CDR3 has 15 amino acids. Germline values: CDR1 MNHEY, CDR2 SVGEGT. The V gene end was trimmed by 1 base and the J gene end by 0 bases; junction bases not matched to a gene: 1. CDR3 coding DNA: TGTGCCAGCAGTTACTGGGGACAGAGCACAGATACGCAGTATTTT. Translated: CASSYWGQSTDTQYF.

This chain links TRBV19 with TRBJ1-1, with a weak D call TRBD1 (6 bases). V was cut by 7 bases and J by 8 bases, with 17 bases left in between. There are 13 residues in the CDR3. Germline CDR1 and CDR2: LNHDA and SQIVND (reference sequence). The CDR3 DNA reads TGTGCCAGTACCACCGGGACAATTGGGGAAGCTTTCTTT. Translated: CASTTGTIGEAFF.

V and J are TRBV7-9 and TRBJ2-5; 7 bases align to TRBD2. Germline lookup yields CDR1 SEHNR and CDR2 FQNEAQ (reference sequence). V shed 3 bases, J shed 1 base, and the junction held 2 bases outside the gene matches. The CDR3 has 14 amino acids. The CDR3 DNA follows: TGTGCCAGCAGCTTCGGGGGGACCCAAGAGACCCAGTACTTC. Translated, it gives CASSFGGTQETQYF.

The chain links TRBV5-1 to TRBJ1-4; no definite D call. V was cut by 5 bases and J by 1 base, with 3 bases left in between. The germline V gene has CDR1 SGHRS and CDR2 YFSETQ. This CDR3 contains 12 residues. The CDR3 DNA reads as TGCGCCAGCAGGCGAACTAATGAAAAACTGTTTTTT. As protein: CASRRTNEKLFF.

The chain links TRBV7-9 to TRBJ2-2; TRBD2 might be the D (5 bases). V shed 5 bases and J shed 15 bases, with 16 bases lying between them. The length of the CDR3 is 12 residues. Germline loops: CDR1 SEHNR, CDR2 FQNEAQ (reference sequence). The CDR3: CASSPGAVGVFF. The DNA of the CDR3 is TGTGCCAGCAGCCCGGGTGCGGTCGGGGTGTTTTTT. Combining the CDR3 with reference TRBV7-9 and TRBJ2-2 gives the whole variable domain DTGVSQNPRHKITKRGQNVTFRCDPISEHNRLYWYRQTLGQGPEFLTYFQNEAQLEKSRLLSDRFSAERPKGSFSTLEIQRTEQGDSAMYLCASSPGAVGVFFGEGSRLTVL.

The V call is TRBV23-1, the J call TRBJ1-1; D unclear. TRBV23-1 is placed among ORFs of uncertain function. V was clipped by 4 bases and J by 0 bases, with 18 bases between them. This CDR3 is 17 amino acids long. The CDR3, as DNA: TGCGCCAGCAGTCGATCGCGTCCCGCCCGCTTGAACACTGAAGCTTTCTTT. This encodes CASSRSRPARLNTEAFF.

The chain joins TRBV19 to TRBJ2-7; no definite D call. Per germline, CDR1 LNHDA and CDR2 SQIVND (reference sequence). This CDR3 is 13 amino acids long. Deletions cut 3 bases from V and 1 base from J, with 7 bases between. CDR3: CASSMGASYEQYF. The CDR3 region has the DNA TGTGCCAGTAGTATGGGCGCTTCCTACGAGCAGTACTTC.

This clone has a single count. The rearrangement uses TRBV19 and TRBJ1-5, with TRBD1 matching over 7 bases. This CDR3 spans 15 amino acids. Germline assignment: CDR1 LNHDA and CDR2 SQIVND (reference sequence). V lost 5 bases and J lost 0; bases outside the gene matches: 4. The CDR3 DNA sequence: TGTGCCAGTAGTCCGAGGGACAGTAGCAATCAGCCCCAGCATTTT. It specifies CASSPRDSSNQPQHF.

The V call is TRBV5-5, the J call TRBJ2-4; tentatively, D is TRBD2 (6 bases). V lost 2 bases and J lost 3, with 15 bases in between. CDR1 is SGHKS, CDR2 YYEKEE, per germline (reference sequence). The CDR3 contains 16 residues. The CDR3 loop reads CASSFGGEYFKNIQYF. CDR3 nucleotide sequence: TGTGCCAGCAGCTTTGGAGGGGAATATTTCAAAAACATTCAGTACTTC.

The CDR3 bases are TGTGCCAGTAGGATACAACAGGGTACCGGGGAGCTGTTTTTT. This encodes CASRIQQGTGELFF. The chain recombines TRBV19 with TRBJ2-2, with D maybe TRBD1 (6 bases). Per the germline V gene, CDR1 is LNHDA and CDR2 is SQIVND (reference sequence). Trimming removed 6 bases at V and 5 bases at J, with 13 bases between. This CDR3 region has 14 residues.

The rearrangement uses TRBV10-2 and TRBJ1-1, with D unclear. The CDR3 sequence is 13 residues long. Germline values: CDR1 WSHSY, CDR2 SAAADI. V lost 6 bases to trimming and J lost 6 bases, with 14 bases between them. The CDR3 sequence is CASSMDLRAEAFF. CDR3 DNA: TGCGCCAGCAGCATGGATCTTCGGGCTGAAGCTTTCTTT.

V is TRBV3-1 (or the pseudogene TRBV3-2) and J is TRBJ2-5; 8 bases match TRBD2. With 0 bases clipped from V and 0 bases from J, the junction kept 12 bases outside the gene matches. There are 19 residues in the CDR3. CDR1 is LGHDT and CDR2 is YNNKEL in the germline V gene (reference sequence). The CDR3 DNA follows: TGTGCCAGCAGCCAAGATCTTGAGGTTTCAGCGGGGGACCAAGAGACCCAGTACTTC. Amino acids: CASSQDLEVSAGDQETQYF.

The chain is built from TRBV18 and TRBJ2-7; 9 nucleotides agree with TRBD2. This CDR3 is 15 amino acids long. Germline V CDR1 and CDR2: KGHSH, LQKENI. Unmatched junction bases numbered 8, after V lost 6 bases and J lost 2 bases. The chain's CDR3 is CASSSLAGATYEQYV. The CDR3, as DNA: TGTGCCAGCTCTAGTTTAGCGGGGGCGACCTACGAGCAGTACGTC.

The chain has TRBV7-8 and TRBJ2-3; a weak D match, TRBD2 (5 bases). CDR1 and CDR2 from the germline V gene are SGHVS and FQNEAQ. Trimming removed 2 bases from V and 2 bases from J, with 11 bases in between. There are 15 residues in the CDR3. DNA of the CDR3: TGTGCCAGCAGCTTAAGTCAGCGGTTCACAGATACGCAGTATTTT. Translated: CASSLSQRFTDTQYF.

This sequence joins TRBV6-6 and TRBJ2-2, with TRBD2 identical over 7 bases. The CDR3 runs 16 residues. The ends lost 6 bases at V and 1 base at J; junction bases unmatched: 8. The germline V gene has CDR1 MNHNY and CDR2 SVGAGI (reference sequence). In nucleotides, the CDR3 is TGTGCCAGCAGGACCTCTGGGGGGGGGAACACCGGGGAGCTGTTTTTT. Its translation: CASRTSGGGNTGELFF.

This sequence joins TRBV2 and TRBJ1-2, with D possibly matching TRBD1 (5 bases). CDR3 length equals 12 residues. V was cut by 2 bases and J by 6 bases, with 7 bases left in between. Germline loops: CDR1 SNHLY, CDR2 FYNNEI. The chain's CDR3 is CASSESGNGYTF. In nucleotides, the CDR3 is TGTGCCAGCAGTGAATCAGGGAATGGCTACACCTTC.

CDR3 nucleotides: TGTGCCAGCAGGAGAGAAGGGGGCTTGCGGACCCAGTACTTC. It codes for CASRREGGLRTQYF. The chain links TRBV7-2 to TRBJ2-5; 7 bases fit TRBD1. CDR3 length equals 14 residues. The V gene end was trimmed by 6 bases and the J gene end by 7 bases; junction bases not matched to a gene: 11. Germline CDR1 is SGHTA and CDR2 is FQGNSA.

The chain recombines TRBV14 with TRBJ1-1, with a tentative D call TRBD1 (6 bases). The CDR3 length is 12 residues. Germline values: CDR1 SGHDN, CDR2 FVKESK. Between the trimmed V and J ends, which lost 7 bases and 10 bases, there was a span of 16 bases. The CDR3 bases are TGTGCCAGCATGCGCAGGGGCGAGGCAGCTTTCTTT. Protein product: CASMRRGEAAFF. The whole variable domain, filled in from reference TRBV14 and TRBJ1-1, reads EAGVTQFPSHSVIEKGQTVTLRCDPISGHDNLYWYRRVMGKEIKFLLHFVKESKQDESGMPNNRFLAERTGGTYSTLKVQPAELEDSGVYFCASMRRGEAAFFGQGTRLTVV.

The CDR3 DNA sequence: TGTGCCAGCAGCCCCCCGGGGAGGAAGGCAACTGAAGCTTTCTTT. Its translation is CASSPPGRKATEAFF. This rearrangement joins TRBV6-5 to TRBJ1-1, with D unclear. The length of the CDR3 is 15 residues. Trimming cost V 6 bases and J 5 bases, with 19 bases left between them. Germline CDR1 is MNHEY and CDR2 is SVGAGI.

The rearrangement uses TRBV2 and TRBJ1-4, with D uncertain. CDR3 length equals 13 residues. Germline V gene sequence: CDR1 SNHLY, CDR2 FYNNEI. V was cut by 6 bases and J by 7 bases, with 12 bases left in between. For the CDR3, the DNA is TGTGCCAGCAGGGGGAGCTGGGGTGAAAAACTGTTTTTT. Translating gives CASRGSWGEKLFF.

The gene calls are TRBV3-1 (or the pseudogene TRBV3-2) and TRBJ1-2; a possible D gene is TRBD1 (6 bases). The germline CDR1 and CDR2 sequences are LGHDT and YNNKEL (reference sequence). Deletions cut 4 bases from V and 3 bases from J, with 15 bases between. The CDR3 loop spans 15 amino acids. CDR3 sequence: CASSRRTDGYYGYTF. CDR3 DNA: TGTGCCAGCAGCCGTAGGACAGACGGGTACTATGGCTACACCTTC.

This chain links TRBV15 with TRBJ2-7; 11 bases agree with TRBD1. The CDR3 spans 16 residues. V trimming: 2 bases; J trimming: 2 bases; junction bases outside the gene matches: 5. Germline assignment: CDR1 LNHNV and CDR2 YYDKDF (reference sequence). CDR3 sequence: CATSRPPGQGAYEQYF. The CDR3, as DNA: TGTGCCACCAGCAGACCTCCGGGACAGGGGGCCTACGAGCAGTACTTC.

The rearrangement joins TRBV7-8 to TRBJ2-3; 7 bases line up with TRBD1. V lost 0 bases to trimming and J lost 11 bases; unmatched junction nucleotides: 5. The CDR3 length is 13 residues. CDR1 is SGHVS and CDR2 is FQNEAQ in the germline V gene. CDR3 DNA: TGTGCCAGCAGCTTAGCCCCCAGGACAGGGCAGTATTTT. As protein: CASSLAPRTGQYF.

The V gene is TRBV2, the J gene TRBJ1-4, with D tentatively TRBD1 (5 bases). The V gene's germline CDR1 is SNHLY and CDR2 FYNNEI. This CDR3 is built from 15 residues. The V and J ends lost 4 bases and 7 bases respectively, with 16 bases between them. The CDR3 nucleotides read TGTGCCAGCAGTGTGGAGGGGACTGGGAGTGAAAAACTGTTTTTT. It translates to CASSVEGTGSEKLFF. The variable domain in full, with the rest retrieved from reference TRBV2 and TRBJ1-4, is EPEVTQTPSHQVTQMGQEVILRCVPISNHLYFYWYRQILGQKVEFLVSFYNNEISEKSEIFDDQFSVERPDGSNFTLKIRSTKLEDSAMYFCASSVEGTGSEKLFFGSGTQLSVL.

This rearrangement joins TRBV6-5 to TRBJ1-2; 9 bases align to TRBD1. Per the germline V gene, CDR1 is MNHEY and CDR2 is SVGAGI. The V segment lost 8 bases and the J segment 6 bases; nucleotides outside the gene matches: 7. This CDR3 region has 13 residues. This CDR3 reads CASRTGAFNGYTF. The CDR3 coding sequence is TGTGCCAGCCGGACAGGGGCGTTTAATGGCTACACCTTC.

The chain recombines TRBV5-8 with TRBJ1-5, with TRBD1 matching 8 bases. V was pared by 4 bases and J by 3 bases, with 9 bases of the junction left unmatched. The CDR3 length is 16 residues. From germline, CDR1 is SGHTS and CDR2 YDEGEE. The CDR3 nucleotides are TGTGCCAGCAGCCGGGGAACAGGGGGACTCAATCAGCCCCAGCATTTT. Protein sequence: CASSRGTGGLNQPQHF.